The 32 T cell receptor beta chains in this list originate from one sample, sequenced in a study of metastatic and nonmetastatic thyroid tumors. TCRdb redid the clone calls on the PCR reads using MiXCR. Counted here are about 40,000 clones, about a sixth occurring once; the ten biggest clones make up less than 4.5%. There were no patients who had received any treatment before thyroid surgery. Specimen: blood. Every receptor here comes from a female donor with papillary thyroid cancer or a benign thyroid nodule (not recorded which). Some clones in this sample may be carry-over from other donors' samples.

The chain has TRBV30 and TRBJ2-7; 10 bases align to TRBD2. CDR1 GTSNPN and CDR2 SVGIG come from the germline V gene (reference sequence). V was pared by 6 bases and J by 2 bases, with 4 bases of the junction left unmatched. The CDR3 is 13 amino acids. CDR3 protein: CACHSGRAYEQYF. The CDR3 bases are TGTGCCTGCCACAGCGGGAGGGCCTACGAGCAGTACTTC.

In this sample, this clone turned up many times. CDR3 protein: CASSVLAGGLNTQYF. Written as DNA, the CDR3 is TGTGCCAGCAGCGTACTAGCGGGGGGGCTGAATACGCAGTATTTT. The chain employs TRBV9 and TRBJ2-3, with 12 positions matching TRBD2. The V segment lost 1 base and the J segment 7 bases; nucleotides outside the gene matches: 4. The CDR3 sequence is 15 residues long. Germline values: CDR1 SGDLS, CDR2 YYNGEE.

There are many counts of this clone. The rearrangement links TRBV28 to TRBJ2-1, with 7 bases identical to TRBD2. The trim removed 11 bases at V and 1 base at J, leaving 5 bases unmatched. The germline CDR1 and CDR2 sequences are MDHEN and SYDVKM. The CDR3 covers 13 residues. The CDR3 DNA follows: TGTGCCTCCTCCGGGAGGTCCTACAATGAGCAGTTCTTC. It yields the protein CASSGRSYNEQFF.

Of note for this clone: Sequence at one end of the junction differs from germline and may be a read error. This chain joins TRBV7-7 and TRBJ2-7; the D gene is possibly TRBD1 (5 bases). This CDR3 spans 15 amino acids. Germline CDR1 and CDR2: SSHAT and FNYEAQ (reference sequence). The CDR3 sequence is CASSPGPPETYEQYF. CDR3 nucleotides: TGTGCTAGCAGCCCAGGGCCGCCGGAAACCTACGAGCAGTACTTC.

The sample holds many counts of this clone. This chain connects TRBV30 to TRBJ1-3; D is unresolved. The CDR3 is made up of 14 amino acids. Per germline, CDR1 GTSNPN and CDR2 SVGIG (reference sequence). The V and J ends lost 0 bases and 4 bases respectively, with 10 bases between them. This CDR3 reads CAWSVLRPGNTIYF. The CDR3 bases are TGTGCCTGGAGTGTACTGAGGCCGGGAAACACCATATATTTT. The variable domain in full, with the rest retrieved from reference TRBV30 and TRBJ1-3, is SQTIHQWPATLVQPVGSPLSLECTVEGTSNPNLYWYRQAAGRGLQLLFYSVGIGQISSEVPQNLSASRPQDRQFILSSKKLLLSDSGFYLCAWSVLRPGNTIYFGEGSWLTVV.

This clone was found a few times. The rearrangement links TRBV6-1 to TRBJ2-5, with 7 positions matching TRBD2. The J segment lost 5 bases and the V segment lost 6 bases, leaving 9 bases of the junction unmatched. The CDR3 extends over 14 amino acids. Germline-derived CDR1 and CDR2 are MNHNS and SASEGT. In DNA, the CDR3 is TGTGCCAGCAGGGTCGGCGGGAGTTTTGAGACCCAGTACTTC. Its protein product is CASRVGGSFETQYF.

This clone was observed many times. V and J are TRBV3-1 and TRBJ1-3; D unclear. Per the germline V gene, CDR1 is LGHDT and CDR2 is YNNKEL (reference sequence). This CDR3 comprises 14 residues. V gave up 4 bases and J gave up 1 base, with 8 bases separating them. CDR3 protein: CASSRTGSGNTIYF. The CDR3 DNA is TGTGCCAGCAGCCGAACGGGATCTGGAAACACCATATATTTT.

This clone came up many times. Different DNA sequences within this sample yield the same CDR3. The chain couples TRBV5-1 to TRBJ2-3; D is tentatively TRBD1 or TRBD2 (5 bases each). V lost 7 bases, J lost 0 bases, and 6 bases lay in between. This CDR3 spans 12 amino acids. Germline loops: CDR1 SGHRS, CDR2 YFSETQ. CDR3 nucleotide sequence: TGCGCCAGCCGGGACAGCACAGATACGCAGTATTTT. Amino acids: CASRDSTDTQYF. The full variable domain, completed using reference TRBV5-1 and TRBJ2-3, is KAGVTQTPRYLIKTRGQQVTLSCSPISGHRSVSWYQQTPGQGLQFLFEYFSETQRNKGNFPGRFSGRQFSNSRSEMNVSTLELGDSALYLCASRDSTDTQYFGPGTRLTVL.

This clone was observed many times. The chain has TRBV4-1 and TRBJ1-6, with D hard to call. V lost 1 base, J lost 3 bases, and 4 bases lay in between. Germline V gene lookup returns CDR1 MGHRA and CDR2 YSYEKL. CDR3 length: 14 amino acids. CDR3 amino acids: CASSQVGYNSPLHF. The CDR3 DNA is TGCGCCAGCAGCCAAGTAGGCTATAATTCACCCCTCCACTTT.

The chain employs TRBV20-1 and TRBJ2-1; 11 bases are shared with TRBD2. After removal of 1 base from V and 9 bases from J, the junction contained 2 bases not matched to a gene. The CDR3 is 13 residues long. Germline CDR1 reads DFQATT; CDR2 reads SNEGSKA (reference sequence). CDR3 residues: CSARGLAGTEQFF. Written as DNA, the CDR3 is TGCAGTGCTAGAGGACTAGCGGGAACTGAGCAGTTCTTC.

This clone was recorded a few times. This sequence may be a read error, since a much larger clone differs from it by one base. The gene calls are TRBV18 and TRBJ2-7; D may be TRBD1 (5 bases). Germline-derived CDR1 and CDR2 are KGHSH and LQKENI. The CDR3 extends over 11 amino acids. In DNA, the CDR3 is TGTGCCAGCTCAGACCAGTTGGACACACACTTC. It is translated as CASSDQLDTHF.

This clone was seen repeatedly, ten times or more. The CDR3 DNA follows: TGTGCCAGCACCCGGGACAGAAATGAAAAACTGTTTTTT. It yields the protein CASTRDRNEKLFF. V gene TRBV11-2 combines with J gene TRBJ1-4; 7 nucleotides agree with TRBD1. Germline trimming cut 7 bases from V and 5 bases from J; bases unmatched to any gene: 4. This CDR3 is built from 13 residues. Germline V CDR1 and CDR2: SGHAT, FQNNGV.

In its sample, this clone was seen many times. CDR3 bases: TGTGCCAGCAGCCCCGTGGGAATCTCTGGAAACACCATATATTTT. Translation gives CASSPVGISGNTIYF. The chain employs TRBV7-9 and TRBJ1-3, with D unresolved. The CDR3 covers 15 residues. Germline CDR1 SEHNR, CDR2 FQNEAQ (reference sequence). V gave up 5 bases and J gave up 0 bases, with 11 bases separating them.

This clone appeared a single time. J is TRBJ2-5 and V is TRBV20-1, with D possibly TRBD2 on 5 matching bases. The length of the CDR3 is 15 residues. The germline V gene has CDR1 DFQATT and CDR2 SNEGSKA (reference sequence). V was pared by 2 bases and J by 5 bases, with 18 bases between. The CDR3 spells CSARPASGSQETQYF. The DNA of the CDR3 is TGCAGTGCTAGACCCGCTAGTGGGAGTCAGGAGACCCAGTACTTC.

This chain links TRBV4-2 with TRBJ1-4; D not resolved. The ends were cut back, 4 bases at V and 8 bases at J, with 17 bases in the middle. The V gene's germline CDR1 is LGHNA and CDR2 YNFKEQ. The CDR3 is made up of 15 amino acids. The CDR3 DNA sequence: TGTGCCAGCAGCCGAAGCACCGGCAGTGTGGAAAAACTGTTTTTT. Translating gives CASSRSTGSVEKLFF.

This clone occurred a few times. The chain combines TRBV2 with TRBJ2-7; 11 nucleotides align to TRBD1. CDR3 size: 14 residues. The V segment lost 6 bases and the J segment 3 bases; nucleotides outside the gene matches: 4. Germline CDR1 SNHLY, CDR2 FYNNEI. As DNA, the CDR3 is TGTGCCAGCAGGGGGACAGGGGGGCGCTACGAGCAGTACTTC. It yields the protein CASRGTGGRYEQYF.

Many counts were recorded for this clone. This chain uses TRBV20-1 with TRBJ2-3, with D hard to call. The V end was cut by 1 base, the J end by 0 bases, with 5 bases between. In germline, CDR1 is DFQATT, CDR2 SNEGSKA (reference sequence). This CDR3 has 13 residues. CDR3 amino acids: CSARGESTDTQYF. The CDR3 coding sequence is TGCAGTGCTAGAGGCGAGAGCACAGATACGCAGTATTTT.

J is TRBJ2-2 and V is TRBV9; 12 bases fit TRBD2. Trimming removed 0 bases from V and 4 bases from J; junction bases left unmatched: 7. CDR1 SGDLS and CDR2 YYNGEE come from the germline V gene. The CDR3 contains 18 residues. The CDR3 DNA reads TGTGCCAGCAGCGTAGACCTAGCGGGAGGGCCTGCCACCGGGGAGCTGTTTTTT. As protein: CASSVDLAGGPATGELFF.

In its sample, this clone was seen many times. The DNA for the CDR3 is TGTGCCAGCAGCCAGACAGGGGGCCATCAGCCCCAGCATTTT. Its translation is CASSQTGGHQPQHF. The chain carries TRBV7-9 and TRBJ1-5; 10 bases fit TRBD1. This CDR3 is 14 amino acids long. Trimming took 5 bases from V and 5 from J; bases not matched to a gene: 3. Germline-derived CDR1 and CDR2 are SEHNR and FQNEAQ (reference sequence).

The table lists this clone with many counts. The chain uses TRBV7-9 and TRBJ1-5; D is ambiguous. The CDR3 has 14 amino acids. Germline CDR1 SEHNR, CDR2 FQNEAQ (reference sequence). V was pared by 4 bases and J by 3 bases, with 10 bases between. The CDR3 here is CASSSDTNNQPQHF. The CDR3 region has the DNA TGTGCCAGCAGCTCCGACACCAACAATCAGCCCCAGCATTTT.

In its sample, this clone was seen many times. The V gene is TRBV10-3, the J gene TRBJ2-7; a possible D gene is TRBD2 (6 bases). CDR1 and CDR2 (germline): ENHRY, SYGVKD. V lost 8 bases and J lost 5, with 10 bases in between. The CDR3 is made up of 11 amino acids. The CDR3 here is CAIASGDEQYF. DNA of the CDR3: TGTGCCATCGCTTCGGGGGACGAGCAGTACTTC.

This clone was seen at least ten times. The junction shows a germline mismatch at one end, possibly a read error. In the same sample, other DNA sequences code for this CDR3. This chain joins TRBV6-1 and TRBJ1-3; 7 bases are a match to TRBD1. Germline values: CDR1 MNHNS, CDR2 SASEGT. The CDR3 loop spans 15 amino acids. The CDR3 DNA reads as TGTGCTAGCAGTAACCCAGGGGGCTCTGGAAACACCATATATTTT. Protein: CASSNPGGSGNTIYF.

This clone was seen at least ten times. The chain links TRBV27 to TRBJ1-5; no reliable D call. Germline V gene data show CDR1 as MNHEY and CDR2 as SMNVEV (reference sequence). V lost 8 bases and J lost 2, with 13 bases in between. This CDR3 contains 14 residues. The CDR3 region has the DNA TGTGCCAGCCAAGATTCTTTGGGCAATCAGCCCCAGCATTTT. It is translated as CASQDSLGNQPQHF.

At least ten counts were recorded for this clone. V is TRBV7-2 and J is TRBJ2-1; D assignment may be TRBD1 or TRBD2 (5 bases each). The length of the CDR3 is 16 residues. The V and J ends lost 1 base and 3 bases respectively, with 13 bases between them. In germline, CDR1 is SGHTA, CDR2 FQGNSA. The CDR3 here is CASSLVVSGRYNEQFF. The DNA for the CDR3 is TGTGCCAGCAGCTTAGTTGTGTCGGGGCGCTACAATGAGCAGTTCTTC.

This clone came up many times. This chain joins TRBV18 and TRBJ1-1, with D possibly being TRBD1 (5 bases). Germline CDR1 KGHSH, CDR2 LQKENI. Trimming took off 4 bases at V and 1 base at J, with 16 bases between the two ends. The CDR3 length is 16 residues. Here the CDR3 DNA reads TGTGCCAGCTCACGAAGCGATGGGGCCGGGAACACTGAAGCTTTCTTT. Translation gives CASSRSDGAGNTEAFF. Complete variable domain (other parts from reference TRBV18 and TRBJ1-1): NAGVMQNPRHLVRRRGQEARLRCSPMKGHSHVYWYRQLPEEGLKFMVYLQKENIIDESGMPKERFSAEFPKEGPSILRIQQVVRGDSAAYFCASSRSDGAGNTEAFFGQGTRLTVV.

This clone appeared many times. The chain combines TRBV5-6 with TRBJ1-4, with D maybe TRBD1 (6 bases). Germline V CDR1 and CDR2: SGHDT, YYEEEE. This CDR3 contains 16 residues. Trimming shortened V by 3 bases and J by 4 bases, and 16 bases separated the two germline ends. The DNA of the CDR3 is TGTGCCAGCAGCTACCTACAGGGCGAGGGTAATGAAAAACTGTTTTTT. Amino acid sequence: CASSYLQGEGNEKLFF.

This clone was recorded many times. CDR3 sequence (DNA): TGTGCCTGGAGCTTGGGTATGAACACTGAAGCTTTCTTT. Its protein product is CAWSLGMNTEAFF. This chain links TRBV30 with TRBJ1-1; D is unresolved. The ends were cut back, 3 bases at V and 0 bases at J, with 8 bases in the middle. The CDR3 has 13 amino acids. Germline V gene data show CDR1 as GTSNPN and CDR2 as SVGIG (reference sequence).

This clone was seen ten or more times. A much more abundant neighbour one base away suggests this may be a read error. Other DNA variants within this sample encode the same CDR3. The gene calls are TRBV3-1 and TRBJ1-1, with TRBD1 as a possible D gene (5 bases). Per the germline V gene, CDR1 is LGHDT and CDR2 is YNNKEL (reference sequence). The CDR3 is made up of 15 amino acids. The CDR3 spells CASSQLLTGNTEAFF. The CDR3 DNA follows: TGTGCCAGCAGCCAACTACTAACAGGTAACACTGAAGCCTTCTTT.

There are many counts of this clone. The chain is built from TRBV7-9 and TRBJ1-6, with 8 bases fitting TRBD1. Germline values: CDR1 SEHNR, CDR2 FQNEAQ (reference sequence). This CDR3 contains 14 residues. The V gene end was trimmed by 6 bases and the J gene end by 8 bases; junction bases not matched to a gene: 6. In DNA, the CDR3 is TGTGCCAGCAGTAAAGACAGGGGCGATTCACCCCTCCACTTT. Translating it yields CASSKDRGDSPLHF.

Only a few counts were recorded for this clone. This CDR3 reads CASSPRLLSQYEQYF. The CDR3 DNA reads as TGTGCCAGCAGTCCCCGGTTATTGAGCCAATACGAGCAGTACTTC. V and J are TRBV12-3 or TRBV12-4 and TRBJ2-7; D not certain. Trimming cost V 5 bases and J 4 bases, with 18 bases left between them. This CDR3 is built from 15 residues.

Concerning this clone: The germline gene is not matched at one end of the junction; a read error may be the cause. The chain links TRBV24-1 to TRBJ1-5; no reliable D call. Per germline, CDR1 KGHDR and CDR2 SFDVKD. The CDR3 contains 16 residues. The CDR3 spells CATSDDSIVGNHPQHF. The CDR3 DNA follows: TGTGCCACCAGTGATGATAGCATTGTGGGGAATCATCCCCAGCATTTT.

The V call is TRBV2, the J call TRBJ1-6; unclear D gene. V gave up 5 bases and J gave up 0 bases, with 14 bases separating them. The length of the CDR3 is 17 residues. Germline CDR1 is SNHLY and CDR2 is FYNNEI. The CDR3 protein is CASSLQSASSYNSPLHF. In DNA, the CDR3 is TGTGCCAGCAGTTTACAGAGTGCAAGCTCCTATAATTCACCCCTCCACTTT.